This is a list of T cell receptor beta chains from one sample in a study of OX40 agonist ivuxolimab in advanced cancers. The table came from immunoSEQ multiplex PCR; TCRdb's copy has only in-frame clones and leaves some out. The sample lists around 36,000 clones; less than 90% were seen once. This material consisted of CD4+ or CD8+ T cells sorted from blood, taken in a trial of the OX40 agonist ivuxolimab. These receptors came from an adult with an advanced solid tumor such as melanoma, head and neck, liver or kidney cancer. The CDR3 runs from the conserved cysteine through the conserved F or W. Fields, in order: J gene, D gene, clone size, V gene, CDR3 DNA, CDR3 protein. A D gene is named only where the DNA matches it firmly. Expanded clones are given a class, and other clones once, few, many or no size at all.

>TRBJ1-1|.|few|TRBV4-1
TGCGCCACCACTAATGAGGTGTACACTGAAGCTTTCTTT
CATTNEVYTEAFF
>TRBJ1-2|.|.|TRBV6-4
TGTGCCAGCAGTGACGGAGATGGCAGTCTTGATGGCTACACCTTC
CASSDGDGSLDGYTF
>TRBJ2-7|TRBD1|.|TRBV7-9
TGTGCCAGCTTTAAGGACAGGGGACCTAACGAGCAGTACTTC
CASFKDRGPNEQYF
>TRBJ1-1|.|.|TRBV27
TGTGCCAGCTCCACAAGGGCCAACACTGAAGCTTTCTTT
CASSTRANTEAFF
>TRBJ1-2|.|.|TRBV6-6
TGTGCCAGCAGTTACACCTTGGGGGAATTCTATGGCTACACCTTC
CASSYTLGEFYGYTF
>TRBJ2-6|TRBD1|.|TRBV6-1
TGTGCCACCGGGACAGGGCGGTCCGGGGCCAACGTCCTGACTTTC
CATGTGRSGANVLTF
>TRBJ1-1|.|.|TRBV11-2
TGTGCCAGCAGCTTAGATGATTTCGGTCCCGGGCTGAACACTGAAGCTTTCTTT
CASSLDDFGPGLNTEAFF
>TRBJ1-2|.|.|TRBV7-9
TGTGCCAGCAGCTTATTCGTGGGGTTATTCGATGGCTACACCTTC
CASSLFVGLFDGYTF
>TRBJ2-2|TRBD2|.|TRBV9
TGTGCCAGCAGCGGACTAGCGGGGGAGCCGAACACCGGGGAGCTGTTTTTT
CASSGLAGEPNTGELFF
>TRBJ2-7|TRBD1|once|TRBV7-9
TGTGCCAGCAGCTTATGGGCCGGGACAGGGGGCTCCTACGAGCAGTACTTC
CASSLWAGTGGSYEQYF
>TRBJ1-2|TRBD1|.|TRBV30
TGTGCCTGGAGCGGGGGACAGGGCTATGGCTACACCTTC
CAWSGGQGYGYTF
>TRBJ2-7|.|.|TRBV4-1
TGCGCCAGCAGCCATACGTGGCAGGCCTACGAGCAGTACTTC
CASSHTWQAYEQYF
>TRBJ2-7|TRBD1|.|TRBV11-2
TGTGCCAGCAGCTTTGGGACAGGGGATTTCTACGAGCAGTACTTC
CASSFGTGDFYEQYF
>TRBJ2-7|.|.|TRBV11-2
TGTGCCAGCAGCTTAGTGGGGGGGCCGGGCGAGCAGTACTTC
CASSLVGGPGEQYF
>TRBJ2-1|.|.|TRBV30
TGTGCCTGGAGGAATGAGAGGAGCTCCTACAATGAGCAGTTCTTC
CAWRNERSSYNEQFF
>TRBJ2-7|TRBD1|.|TRBV14
TGTGCCAGCAGCCGAGGACAGGGGGCGGACTACGAGCAGTACTTC
CASSRGQGADYEQYF
>TRBJ1-1|TRBD1|.|TRBV5-1
TGCGCCAGCAGCTTCAGGGGGGGCACTGAAGCTTTCTTT
CASSFRGGTEAFF
>TRBJ2-1|.|.|TRBV4-1
TGCGCCAGCAGCCAGGAGAGGTTTGCGAATGAGCAGTTCTTC
CASSQERFANEQFF
>TRBJ2-7|.|medium-sized|TRBV7-6
TGTGCCAGCAGCTTTATTCCTAGCTCCTACGAGCAGTACTTC
CASSFIPSSYEQYF
>TRBJ2-3|TRBD1|.|TRBV7-6
TGTGCCAGCAGCTTGGGACAGGGTGGCACAGATACGCAGTATTTT
CASSLGQGGTDTQYF
>TRBJ2-7|.|.|TRBV7-8
TGTGCCAGCAAGCCCTGGACCGTCGAGCAGTACTTC
CASKPWTVEQYF
>TRBJ1-2|.|few|TRBV19
TGTGCCAGTAGTAAGGGGCGCGGTGTTGGGTACACCTTC
CASSKGRGVGYTF
>TRBJ1-2|.|few|TRBV19
TGTGCCAGTAGTATAGGGCCGGTTGGCTACACCTTC
CASSIGPVGYTF
>TRBJ2-7|.|.|TRBV12-5
TGTGCTAGTGGTTATCAAAGGACAGATTCGTACGAGCAGTACTTC
CASGYQRTDSYEQYF
>TRBJ1-2|TRBD1|.|TRBV2
TGTGCCAGCAGCCGAGGACAGGCAGAGAGGTCGGGTGGCTACACCTTC
CASSRGQAERSGGYTF
>TRBJ2-3|TRBD2|.|TRBV9
TGTGCCAGCAGCGTAGTGGGAGGGTCAGATACGCAGTATTTT
CASSVVGGSDTQYF
>TRBJ1-1|.|few|TRBV7-9
TGTGCCAGCCGGAGACAGGACAAGAACACTGAAGCTTTCTTT
CASRRQDKNTEAFF